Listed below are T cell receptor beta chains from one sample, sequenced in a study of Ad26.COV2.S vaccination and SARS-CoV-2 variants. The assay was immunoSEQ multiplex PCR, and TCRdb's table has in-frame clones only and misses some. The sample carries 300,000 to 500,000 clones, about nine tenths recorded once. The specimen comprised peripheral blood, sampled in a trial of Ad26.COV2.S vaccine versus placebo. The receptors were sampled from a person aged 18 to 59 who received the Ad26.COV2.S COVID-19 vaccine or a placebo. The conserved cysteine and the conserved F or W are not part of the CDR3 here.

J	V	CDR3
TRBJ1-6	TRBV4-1	ASSQGGTDYSPLH
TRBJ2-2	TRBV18	ASQVSNTGELF
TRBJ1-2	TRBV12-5	ASGPPGAGINYGYT
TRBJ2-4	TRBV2	ASSEQGGGIQY
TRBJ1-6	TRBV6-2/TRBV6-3	ASSYGPTSPLH
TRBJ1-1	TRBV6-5	ASSYRSEGVTEAF
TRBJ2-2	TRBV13	ASSLDSRAVGELF
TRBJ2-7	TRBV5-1	ASSHGTGVGEQY
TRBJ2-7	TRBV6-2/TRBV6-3	ASRPTSGGYEQY
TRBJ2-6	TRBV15	ATSRGVSGANVLT
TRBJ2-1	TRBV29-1	SVEQRGAGNEQF
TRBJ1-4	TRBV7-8	ASRDAGQKDEKLF
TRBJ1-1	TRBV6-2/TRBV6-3	ASSYSMVGGTEAF
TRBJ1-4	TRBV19	ASRPGTVANEKLF
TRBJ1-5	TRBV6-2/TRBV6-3	ASSYRSRVGNSNQPQH
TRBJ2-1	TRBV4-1	ASSLLGLSYNEQF
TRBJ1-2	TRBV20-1	SASSPGQVANGYT
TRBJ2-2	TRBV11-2	ASSSPQGGSGELF
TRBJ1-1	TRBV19	ASRKTVNTEAF
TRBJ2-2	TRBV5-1	ASSRSDTGELF
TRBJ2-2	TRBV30	AWSVVGGEGRELF
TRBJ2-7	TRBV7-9	ASSFFRDTTYEQY
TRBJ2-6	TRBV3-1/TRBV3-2	ASSKAGGTGANVLT
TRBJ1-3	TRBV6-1	ASSEGQGSAGNTIY
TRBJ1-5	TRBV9	ASSVVAHQPQH
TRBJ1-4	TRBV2	ASLPQGASNEKLF
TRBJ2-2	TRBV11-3	ASSSDYTGELF
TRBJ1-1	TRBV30	AWSVVGEAF
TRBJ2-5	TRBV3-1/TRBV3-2	ASRRETQY
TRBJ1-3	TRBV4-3	ASSQDRAIRNTIY
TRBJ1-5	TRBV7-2	ASSLHSSSNQPQH
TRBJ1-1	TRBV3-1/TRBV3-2	ASSQEGGDSEAF
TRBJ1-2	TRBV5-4	ASSWSDRGPIGYGYT
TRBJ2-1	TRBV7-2	ASSHGQGVDEQF
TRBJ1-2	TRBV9	ASSVAVTGMGGYT
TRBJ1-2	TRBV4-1	ASSQQTDRVGGYT
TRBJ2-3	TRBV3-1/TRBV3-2	ASSRAGEADTQY
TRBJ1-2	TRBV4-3	ASSQDLLTDYGGYT
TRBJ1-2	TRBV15	ATSRNVDRGNGYT
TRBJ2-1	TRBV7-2	ASSLGTSGYEQF
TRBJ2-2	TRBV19	ASSITGVNTGELF
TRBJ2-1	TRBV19	ASSPRRGAPSGIEQF
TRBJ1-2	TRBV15	ATSVRLQGNGYT
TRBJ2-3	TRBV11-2	ASYIRGDSRSRLGQY
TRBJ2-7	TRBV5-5	ASSTGQVSYEQY
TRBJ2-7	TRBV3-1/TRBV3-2	ASSQASEQY
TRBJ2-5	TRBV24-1	ATSDGTSGQETQY
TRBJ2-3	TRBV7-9	ASSINKDTQY
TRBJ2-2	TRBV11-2	ASSFEGAPTGELF
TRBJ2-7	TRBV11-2	ASSPPVGYEQY
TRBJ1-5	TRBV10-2	ASSVSWNQPQH
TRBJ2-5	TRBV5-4	ASSLGDSIQETQY
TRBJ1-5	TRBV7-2	ASSLRSGNQPQH
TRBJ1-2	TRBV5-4	ASSSRRGTTNYGYT
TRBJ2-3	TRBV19	ASSIGQGASDTQY
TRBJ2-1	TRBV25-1	ASSPYSGGRWDEQF
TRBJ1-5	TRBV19	ASSIFGQGGQPQH
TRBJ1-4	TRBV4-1	ASSLTPEGEKLF